The clone carrying this T cell receptor beta chain was observed a handful of times. Antigen: not known. Each CDR3 protein is one row after TCRdb ran MiXCR on the 5' RACE reads. The sample lists about 320,000 distinct CDR3 sequences, under 15% occurring once. This entry comes from a study of T cells after yellow fever vaccination. Study observations and caveats: Relatively few clonotypes were ones that appeared in both CD4 and CD8 compartments. Peaking on day 5 versus 15, the secondary response was faster but weaker.

This receptor was obtained from a man aged 18-30 years who received the YFV17D yellow fever vaccine. The sample in question was CD4+ T cells sorted from PBMCs, obtained 15 days after the yellow fever booster vaccination.

In nucleotides, the CDR3 is TGTGCCAGCGGAAAGATCACCGGGGAGCTGTTTTTT. Protein: CASGKITGELFF. The rearrangement joins TRBV28 to TRBJ2-2; D remains unclear. Trimming took off 8 bases at V and 4 bases at J, with 8 bases between the two ends. The CDR3 length is 12 residues. The germline V gene encodes CDR1 MDHEN and CDR2 SYDVKM.